This TCR beta chain came from a study of shared clonotypes between healthy human individuals. The CDR3 loop spans 12 amino acids. Trimming stripped 7 bases from V and 6 bases from J, with 10 bases between. Germline loops: CDR1 MDHEN, CDR2 SYDVKM. Sequencing was performed with immunoSEQ multiplex PCR; in TCRdb, only in-frame clones are kept and a portion is missing. There are 2 million to 3 million clones in the sample; approximately 94% occur only once, and around 0.4% lies in the top ten. Source material: naive CD4+ T cells from PBMCs. Subset here: CD45RA+ positively selected. This clonotype was obtained from a man younger than 30 in good health. Some clones in this sample may be carry-over from other donors' samples. The chain couples TRBV28 to TRBJ2-1; D gene uncertain. The CDR3 DNA sequence: TGTGCCAGCAATTCGTACTTCAATGAGCAGTTCTTC. It codes for CASNSYFNEQFF.